Below are 20 T cell receptor beta chains sequenced from a single sample in a study of blood T cell repertoires in COVID-19. Here immunoSEQ multiplex PCR was the method, and the copy in TCRdb shows in-frame clones only, minus some. Among tens of thousands of clones listed, 91% were seen once. The sample consisted of peripheral blood. The origin of the receptors is a man aged 55-75 years with acute or convalescent COVID-19.

The V call is TRBV5-4, the J call TRBJ2-7; 7 bases fit TRBD1. Trimming took 0 bases from V and 1 from J; bases not matched to a gene: 4. Germline-derived CDR1 and CDR2 are SGHNT and YYREEE (reference sequence). The CDR3 runs 15 residues. The CDR3 here is CASSLEPGQSYEQYF. The CDR3 nucleotides are TGTGCCAGCAGCTTGGAACCGGGACAGTCCTACGAGCAGTACTTC.

This sequence joins TRBV7-2 and TRBJ2-2; weak D call: TRBD1 (6 bases). CDR1 is SGHTA and CDR2 is FQGNSA in the germline V gene. Trimming shortened V by 3 bases and J by 4 bases, and 15 bases separated the two germline ends. This CDR3 comprises 16 residues. CDR3 sequence reads: CASSLRQGRGTGELFF. Here the CDR3 DNA reads TGTGCCAGCAGCTTGCGGCAGGGGAGAGGCACCGGGGAGCTGTTTTTT.

The chain has TRBV11-2 and TRBJ2-7; 7 bases fit TRBD1. The CDR3 has 12 amino acids. Germline V gene data show CDR1 as SGHAT and CDR2 as FQNNGV. V gave up 3 bases and J gave up 5 bases; unmatched junction bases: 1. The CDR3 protein is CASSFTGDEQYF. CDR3 DNA: TGTGCCAGCAGCTTTACAGGGGACGAGCAGTACTTC.

The genes are TRBV19 and TRBJ2-3; D gene unclear. V lost 4 bases to trimming and J lost 2 bases, with 10 bases between them. CDR3 size: 14 residues. Germline CDR1 and CDR2: LNHDA and SQIVND (reference sequence). CDR3 coding DNA: TGTGCCAGTAGTAGTAGCTTGACCACAGATACGCAGTATTTT. It translates to CASSSSLTTDTQYF. Full variable domain (remainder filled in from reference TRBV19 and TRBJ2-3): DGGITQSPKYLFRKEGQNVTLSCEQNLNHDAMYWYRQDPGQGLRLIYYSQIVNDFQKGDIAEGYSVSREKKESFPLTVTSAQKNPTAFYLCASSSSLTTDTQYFGPGTRLTVL.

V and J are TRBV6-4 and TRBJ2-7; D may be TRBD1 (5 bases). V lost 3 bases, J lost 1 base, and 10 bases lay in between. CDR1 and CDR2 (germline): MRHNA, SNTAGT. The CDR3 sequence is 14 residues long. The CDR3 loop is CASSETADSYEQYF. CDR3 nucleotides: TGTGCCAGCAGTGAGACAGCAGATTCCTACGAGCAGTACTTC.

This sequence joins TRBV9 and TRBJ2-7, with a weak D call TRBD2 (6 bases). Per germline, CDR1 SGDLS and CDR2 YYNGEE. V was shortened by 0 bases and J by 3 bases, with 13 bases between the two germline ends. This CDR3 has 15 amino acids. CDR3 DNA sequence: TGTGCCAGCAGCGTAGGTGGAGGGACCCACTACGAGCAGTACTTC. Translating it yields CASSVGGGTHYEQYF.

The gene calls are TRBV7-9 and TRBJ2-3, with D maybe TRBD2 (6 bases). The germline gives CDR1 SEHNR, CDR2 FQNEAQ (reference sequence). The CDR3 loop spans 16 amino acids. V shed 1 base and J shed 2 bases, with 13 bases lying between them. In nucleotides, the CDR3 is TGTGCCAGCAGCTTAGGCGGCGCGGGAAACACAGATACGCAGTATTTT. This gives the protein CASSLGGAGNTDTQYF.

The chain links TRBV5-4 to TRBJ1-6; no reliable D call. Looked up from germline, CDR1 is SGHNT and CDR2 is YYREEE (reference sequence). The CDR3 is 14 residues long. V lost 7 bases to trimming and J lost 7 bases, with 15 bases between them. CDR3 nucleotide sequence: TGTGCCAGCTTGAGGGCAGAGACAAATTCACCCCTCCACTTT. Protein sequence: CASLRAETNSPLHF.

This sequence joins TRBV9 and TRBJ2-2; TRBD2 matches at 7 bases. Trimming at V came to 3 bases and at J to 4 bases, leaving 9 bases not matched to a gene. The CDR3 spans 16 residues. Germline CDR1 reads SGDLS; CDR2 reads YYNGEE. CDR3 in DNA: TGTGCCAGCAGCGCCTCCGGGACTACACTCACCGGGGAGCTGTTTTTT. This gives the protein CASSASGTTLTGELFF.

The genes are TRBV18 and TRBJ2-7, with 10 bases matching TRBD2. V was clipped by 3 bases and J by 3 bases; unmatched bases: 8. This CDR3 has 16 residues. CDR1 KGHSH and CDR2 LQKENI come from the germline V gene. In nucleotides, the CDR3 is TGTGCCAGCTCACCCCTCAGCGGGAGGGCCGTCTACGAGCAGTACTTC. Protein: CASSPLSGRAVYEQYF.

The V and J genes are TRBV24-1 and TRBJ2-1; 8 bases match TRBD1. CDR1 KGHDR and CDR2 SFDVKD come from the germline V gene. J was trimmed by 0 bases and V by 4 bases; bases with no gene match: 7. The CDR3 loop spans 17 amino acids. The CDR3 sequence is CATSDLTGGSSYNEQFF. DNA of the CDR3: TGTGCCACCAGTGACCTTACAGGGGGGAGCTCCTACAATGAGCAGTTCTTC.

The gene calls are TRBV28 and TRBJ1-5; D perhaps matches TRBD1 (6 bases). Germline loops: CDR1 MDHEN, CDR2 SYDVKM. The V gene lost 5 bases and the J gene lost 0 bases, with 11 bases spanning the gap. This CDR3 is 15 amino acids long. Here the CDR3 reads CASSPGQYSNQPQHF. In DNA form, the CDR3 reads TGTGCCAGCAGTCCTGGACAGTATAGCAATCAGCCCCAGCATTTT.

A single count supports this clone. V usage is TRBV6-5 and J usage is TRBJ1-6; D uncertain. The CDR3 totals 15 residues. Trimming stripped 5 bases from V and 2 bases from J, with 10 bases between. Germline CDR1 reads MNHEY; CDR2 reads SVGAGI. As DNA, the CDR3 is TGTGCCAGCAGTCCGTCGCACACCTATAATTCACCCCTCCACTTT. It is translated as CASSPSHTYNSPLHF.

This sequence joins TRBV6-5 and TRBJ1-1; TRBD1 is a possible D gene (5 bases). Per germline, CDR1 MNHEY and CDR2 SVGAGI. With 8 bases removed from V and 4 bases from J, the gap between germline ends came to 17 bases. CDR3 length: 14 amino acids. This chain's CDR3 is CASGSLGGVTEAFF. DNA of the CDR3: TGTGCCAGCGGCTCTCTGGGAGGGGTCACTGAAGCTTTCTTT.

The V call is TRBV2, the J call TRBJ2-2, with a weak D call TRBD2 (6 bases). V was shortened by 6 bases and J by 4 bases, with 15 bases between the two germline ends. Germline CDR1 and CDR2: SNHLY and FYNNEI. This CDR3 has 15 residues. The CDR3 protein is CASRFFGSGTGELFF. The DNA of the CDR3 is TGTGCCAGCAGGTTTTTCGGGAGCGGCACCGGGGAGCTGTTTTTT.

The rearrangement links TRBV7-2 to TRBJ1-2; 7 bases are a match to TRBD1. Germline CDR1 SGHTA, CDR2 FQGNSA. V trimming: 1 base; J trimming: 4 bases; junction bases outside the gene matches: 9. The CDR3 has 16 residues. CDR3 protein: CASSLDPGQTLYGYTF. The CDR3, as DNA: TGTGCCAGCAGCTTAGATCCGGGACAGACACTCTATGGCTACACCTTC.

In this sample, this clone turned up a few times. The V gene is TRBV7-2, the J gene TRBJ1-2; 7 nucleotides line up with TRBD1. Trimming at V came to 6 bases and at J to 8 bases, leaving 9 bases not matched to a gene. The CDR3 runs 13 residues. CDR1 and CDR2 from the germline V gene are SGHTA and FQGNSA. The CDR3 region is CASSYDRERGYTF. CDR3 DNA sequence: TGTGCCAGCAGTTATGACAGGGAAAGAGGCTACACCTTC. Based on the CDR3 plus reference TRBV7-2 and TRBJ1-2, the full variable domain is GAGVSQSPSNKVTEKGKDVELRCDPISGHTALYWYRQSLGQGLEFLIYFQGNSAPDKSGLPSDRFSAERTGGSVSTLTIQRTQQEDSAVYLCASSYDRERGYTFGSGTRLTVV.

The chain joins TRBV28 to TRBJ2-6; D perhaps matches TRBD2 (5 bases). The CDR3 runs 14 residues. The V end was cut by 8 bases, the J end by 0 bases, with 8 bases between. Per germline, CDR1 MDHEN and CDR2 SYDVKM. CDR3 sequence (DNA): TGTGCCAGCGTGGAGGCCTCTGGGGCCAACGTCCTGACTTTC. Protein: CASVEASGANVLTF.

The chain links TRBV3-1 (or the pseudogene TRBV3-2) to TRBJ2-7; 7 bases are a match to TRBD1. This CDR3 spans 15 amino acids. V gave up 0 bases and J gave up 4 bases; unmatched junction bases: 6. CDR1 LGHDT and CDR2 YNNKEL come from the germline V gene (reference sequence). The CDR3 coding sequence is TGTGCCAGCAGCCAAGATCCGGCCAGGGGGTACGAGCAGTACTTC. This sequence encodes CASSQDPARGYEQYF.

The rearrangement uses TRBV6-2 or TRBV6-3 and TRBJ2-3, with TRBD2 matching over 11 bases. This CDR3 spans 17 amino acids. V shed 6 bases and J 6 bases; nucleotides not matched to a gene: 14. Germline V CDR1 and CDR2: MNHEY, SVGEGT. The CDR3 DNA sequence: TGTGCCAGCAGCCACGGGAAACTAGCGGGAGTGAGGGATACGCAGTATTTT. This translates into CASSHGKLAGVRDTQYF.